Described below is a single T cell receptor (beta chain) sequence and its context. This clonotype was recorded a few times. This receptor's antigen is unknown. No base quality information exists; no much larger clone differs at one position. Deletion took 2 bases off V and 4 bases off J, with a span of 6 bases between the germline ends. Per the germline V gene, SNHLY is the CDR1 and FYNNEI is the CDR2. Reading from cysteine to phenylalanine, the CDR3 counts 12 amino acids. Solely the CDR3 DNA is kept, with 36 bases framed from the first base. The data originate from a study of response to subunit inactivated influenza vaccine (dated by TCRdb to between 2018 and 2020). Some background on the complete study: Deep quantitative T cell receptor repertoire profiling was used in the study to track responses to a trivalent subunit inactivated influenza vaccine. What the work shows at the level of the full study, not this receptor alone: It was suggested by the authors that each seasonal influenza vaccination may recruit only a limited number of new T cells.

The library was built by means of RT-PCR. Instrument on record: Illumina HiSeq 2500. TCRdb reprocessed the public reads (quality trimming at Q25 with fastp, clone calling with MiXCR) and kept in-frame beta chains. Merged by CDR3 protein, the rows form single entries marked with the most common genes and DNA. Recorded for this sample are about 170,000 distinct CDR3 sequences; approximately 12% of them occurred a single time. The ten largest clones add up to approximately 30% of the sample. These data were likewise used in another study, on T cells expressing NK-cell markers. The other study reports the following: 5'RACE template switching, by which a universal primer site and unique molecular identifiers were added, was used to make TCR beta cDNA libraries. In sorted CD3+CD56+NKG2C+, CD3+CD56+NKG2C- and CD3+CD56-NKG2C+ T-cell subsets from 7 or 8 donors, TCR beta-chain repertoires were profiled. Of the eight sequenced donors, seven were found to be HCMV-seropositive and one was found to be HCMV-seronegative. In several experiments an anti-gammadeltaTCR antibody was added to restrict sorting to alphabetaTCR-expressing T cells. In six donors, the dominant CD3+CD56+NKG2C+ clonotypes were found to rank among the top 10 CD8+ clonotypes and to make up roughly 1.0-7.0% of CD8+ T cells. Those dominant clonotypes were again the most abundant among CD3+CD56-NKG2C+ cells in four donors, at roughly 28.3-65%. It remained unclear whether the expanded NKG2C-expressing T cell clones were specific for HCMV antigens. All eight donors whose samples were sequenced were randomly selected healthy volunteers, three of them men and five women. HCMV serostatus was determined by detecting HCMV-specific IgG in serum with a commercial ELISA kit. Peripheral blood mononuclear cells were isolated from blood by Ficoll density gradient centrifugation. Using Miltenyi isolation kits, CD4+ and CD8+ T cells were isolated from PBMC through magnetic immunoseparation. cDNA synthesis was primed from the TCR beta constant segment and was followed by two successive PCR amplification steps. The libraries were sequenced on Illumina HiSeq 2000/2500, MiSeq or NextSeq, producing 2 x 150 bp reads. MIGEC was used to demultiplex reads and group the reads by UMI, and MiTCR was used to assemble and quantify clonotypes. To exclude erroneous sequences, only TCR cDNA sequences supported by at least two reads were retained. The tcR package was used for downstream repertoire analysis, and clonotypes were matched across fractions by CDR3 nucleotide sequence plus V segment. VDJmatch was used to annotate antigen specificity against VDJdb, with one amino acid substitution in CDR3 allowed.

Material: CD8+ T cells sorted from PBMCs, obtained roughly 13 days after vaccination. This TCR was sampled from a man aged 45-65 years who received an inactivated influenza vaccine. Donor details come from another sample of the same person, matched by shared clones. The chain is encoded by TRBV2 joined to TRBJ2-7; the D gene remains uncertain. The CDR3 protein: CASSESQYEQYF. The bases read TGTGCCAGCAGTGAATCACAGTACGAGCAGTACTTC.